The 12 T cell receptor beta chains reported below all come from one sample, sequenced in a study of molecular identifiers for immune sequencing clone quantification. TCRdb reprocessed the PCR reads via MiXCR and lists one record per CDR3 protein. This repertoire shows about 320,000 distinct CDR3 sequences, 24% found once; its top ten account for about 0.7%. The sequencing input was naive CD8+ T cells from blood, with Jurkat cell RNA spiked in. Subset given: FACS-sorted CD8+CD4-CCR7+CD45RA+ naive T cells. All receptors come from a human donor in good health. Some libraries in this study had Jurkat cell RNA spiked in.

This clonotype was counted at least ten times. This sequence joins TRBV13 and TRBJ1-3; the D is unclear. This CDR3 has 11 residues. Germline assignment: CDR1 PRHDT and CDR2 FYEKMQ (reference sequence). Deletions cut 8 bases from V and 4 bases from J, with 6 bases between. In DNA, the CDR3 is TGTGCCAGCTTCCGGGGAAACACCATATATTTT. Amino acids: CASFRGNTIYF.

This clonotype has just a few counts. The chain is built from TRBV4-3 and TRBJ2-7; no clear D gene. CDR1 is LGHNA, CDR2 YSLEER, per germline. This CDR3 is built from 15 residues. The V end lost 3 bases, the J end lost 3 bases, and 15 bases lay between the germline ends. The CDR3 loop is CASSHQATAHYEQYF. Here the CDR3 DNA reads TGCGCCAGCAGCCACCAGGCCACCGCGCACTACGAGCAGTACTTC.

The sample holds a few counts of this clonotype. The chain couples TRBV12-3 or TRBV12-4 to TRBJ1-1; 8 positions match TRBD1. The CDR3 runs to 13 residues. Germline trimming cut 7 bases from V and 7 bases from J; bases unmatched to any gene: 8. In nucleotides, the CDR3 is TGTGCCAGCATACTACAGGGGGGGATTGAAGCTTTCTTT. Amino acid sequence: CASILQGGIEAFF.

With respect to this clonotype: The germline gene is not matched at one end of the junction; a read error may be the cause. This rearrangement joins TRBV28 to TRBJ1-5; no definite D call. Germline V gene lookup returns CDR1 MDHEN and CDR2 SYDVKM. This CDR3 contains 14 residues. The CDR3, as DNA: TGTGCCAGCAACCTGTGGTCGGGCAATCAGCCCCGGCATTTT. Residues: CASNLWSGNQPRHF.

Notes on this clonotype: This sequence may be a read error, since a much larger clone differs from it by one base. The V gene is TRBV30, the J gene TRBJ1-5; D not certain. The V end was cut by 2 bases, the J end by 6 bases, with 5 bases between. CDR1 and CDR2 from the germline V gene are GTSNPN and SVGIG (reference sequence). The CDR3 is 11 amino acids. The CDR3 sequence: CAWSYGQPQHF. DNA of the CDR3: TGTGCCTGGAGTTACGGTCAGCCCCAGCATTTT.

There are many counts of this clonotype. V and J are TRBV12-3 or TRBV12-4 and TRBJ2-3; TRBD1 matches 7 bases. Trimming cost V 5 bases and J 13 bases; bases outside gene matches: 6. The CDR3 sequence is 11 residues long. The CDR3 region has the DNA TGTGCCAGCAGTGCCCCCGGACAGGAGTATTTT. Its protein product is CASSAPGQEYF.

This clonotype was counted ten times or more. The chain recombines TRBV6-2 or TRBV6-3 with TRBJ1-5; no definite D call. Trimming took off 6 bases at V and 4 bases at J, with 7 bases between the two ends. Germline values: CDR1 MNHEY, CDR2 SVGEGT. This CDR3 spans 12 amino acids. CDR3 in DNA: TGTGCCAGCAGATGGGGAAATCAGCCCCAGCATTTT. Amino acids: CASRWGNQPQHF.

This sequence joins TRBV11-2 and TRBJ2-3; 12 bases agree with TRBD2. This CDR3 spans 16 amino acids. CDR1 and CDR2 from the germline V gene are SGHAT and FQNNGV. J was trimmed by 2 bases and V by 5 bases; bases with no gene match: 5. The DNA for the CDR3 is TGTGCCAGCAGCCCCGGACTAGCGGGGATCACAGATACGCAGTATTTT. This encodes CASSPGLAGITDTQYF. The full variable domain, with the rest looked up from reference TRBV11-2 and TRBJ2-3, is EAGVAQSPRYKIIEKRQSVAFWCNPISGHATLYWYQQILGQGPKLLIQFQNNGVVDDSQLPKDRFSAERLKGVDSTLKIQPAKLEDSAVYLCASSPGLAGITDTQYFGPGTRLTVL.

This clonotype was detected only a few times. CDR3 DNA: TGTGCCAGCAGCCCACCCGCCCGTACAAAGGTTACGCAGTATTTT. This gives the protein CASSPPARTKVTQYF. The chain combines TRBV27 with TRBJ2-3; no clear D. The CDR3 length is 15 residues. Per the germline V gene, CDR1 is MNHEY and CDR2 is SMNVEV (reference sequence). V was clipped by 6 bases and J by 8 bases, with 21 bases between them.

This clonotype was seen many times. This chain links TRBV2 with TRBJ1-6; TRBD1 might be the D (5 bases). V was shortened by 8 bases and J by 10 bases, with 18 bases between the two germline ends. This CDR3 has 14 amino acids. Germline CDR1 reads SNHLY; CDR2 reads FYNNEI. The CDR3 reads CASQKSGERSPLHF. In DNA, the CDR3 is TGTGCCAGCCAGAAGTCGGGGGAAAGGTCACCCCTCCACTTT.

Points on this clonotype: Likely a read error: the CDR3 ends without its conserved phenylalanine or tryptophan. The chain is built from TRBV12-3 or TRBV12-4 and TRBJ1-1; no reliable D call. This CDR3 contains 13 residues. The germline V and J ends were trimmed by 3 bases and 7 bases, with 12 bases remaining between them. CDR3 amino acids: CASSFGELSEAFL. Here the CDR3 DNA reads TGTGCCAGCAGTTTCGGGGAGTTGAGTGAAGCTTTCCTT.

This clonotype came up many times. This chain links TRBV13 with TRBJ1-1; 10 bases line up with TRBD1. This CDR3 has 13 residues. The ends lost 10 bases at V and 12 bases at J; junction bases unmatched: 14. Germline loops: CDR1 PRHDT, CDR2 FYEKMQ (reference sequence). The CDR3 DNA is TGTGCCATCTTAAGTCGGGGGACAGGGGAAACTTTCTTT. This gives the protein CAILSRGTGETFF.